Following are 31 T cell receptor beta chains from one sample sequenced in a study of blood T cell repertoires in COVID-19 (dated by TCRdb to 2020 to 2021). Receptor amplification or capture employed the immunoSEQ multiplex PCR assay. Sourced from immuneACCESS, this table was stored by TCRdb with only in-frame sequences that have V and J called. A share of the clones is absent; for the studies checked, an unresolved V gene accounts for under half, and the remainder has no known explanation. The sample profile shows about 310,000 clones; approximately 83% of them were found once. Clones ranked in the top ten supply 2.2% of the sample. Sequencing input: PBMCs or T cells enriched from blood (not recorded which). These receptors all come from a man aged 30-40 years who had recovered from COVID-19.

V gene TRBV25-1 combines with J gene TRBJ2-5; maybe TRBD1 (6 bases). This CDR3 region has 16 residues. In germline, CDR1 is MGHDK, CDR2 SYGVNS. The V end lost 1 base, the J end lost 4 bases, and 16 bases lay between the germline ends. The CDR3 region has the DNA TGTGCCAGCAGTGAATCAGGGCGAGGGGGTAGAGAGACCCAGTACTTC. Translated: CASSESGRGGRETQYF.

This clone showed up just once. This chain joins TRBV6-6 and TRBJ2-7, with a tentative D call TRBD2 (6 bases). Germline CDR1 MNHNY, CDR2 SVGAGI (reference sequence). The germline V and J ends were trimmed by 6 bases and 6 bases, with 9 bases remaining between them. The CDR3 has 11 amino acids. The CDR3 loop is CASRGGPEQYF. CDR3 nucleotides: TGTGCCAGCAGGGGGGGTCCCGAGCAGTACTTC.

The chain employs TRBV11-2 and TRBJ1-1; possibly TRBD1 for D (5 bases). Germline V gene sequence: CDR1 SGHAT, CDR2 FQNNGV. V dropped 0 bases and J dropped 4 bases, with 12 bases sitting between them. This CDR3 is 15 amino acids long. The CDR3 is CASSLDQGKSTEAFF. CDR3 coding DNA: TGTGCCAGCAGCTTAGATCAGGGAAAGAGCACTGAAGCTTTCTTT.

The chain carries TRBV12-5 and TRBJ1-4, with D possibly TRBD1 on 5 matching bases. The CDR3 runs to 17 residues. V dropped 5 bases and J dropped 7 bases, with 23 bases sitting between them. Germline CDR1 is LGHNT and CDR2 is FRNRAP. The CDR3: CASGPHPTASKGEKLFF. CDR3 bases: TGTGCTAGTGGTCCCCACCCGACAGCTTCTAAGGGTGAAAAACTGTTTTTT. The full variable domain, with the rest looked up from reference TRBV12-5 and TRBJ1-4, is DARVTQTPRHKVTEMGQEVTMRCQPILGHNTVFWYRQTMMQGLELLAYFRNRAPLDDSGMPKDRFSAEMPDATLATLKIQPSEPRDSAVYFCASGPHPTASKGEKLFFGSGTQLSVL.

V and J are TRBV19 and TRBJ2-7; D is possibly TRBD1 (6 bases). Trimming removed 7 bases from V and 1 base from J, with 11 bases in between. The germline V gene encodes CDR1 LNHDA and CDR2 SQIVND (reference sequence). CDR3 size: 13 residues. The CDR3 is CASTRTDSYEQYF. The CDR3 coding sequence is TGTGCCAGTACGAGGACAGATTCCTACGAGCAGTACTTC.

The chain combines TRBV5-1 with TRBJ2-7; TRBD1 might be the D (6 bases). In germline, CDR1 is SGHRS, CDR2 YFSETQ. The V gene lost 2 bases and the J gene lost 2 bases, with 8 bases spanning the gap. The CDR3 sequence is 13 residues long. CDR3 coding DNA: TGCGCCAGCAGCTTTGGGACAACCTACGAGCAGTACTTC. Protein sequence: CASSFGTTYEQYF.

This clone was found once. The V gene is TRBV5-1, the J gene TRBJ1-1; 9 bases fit TRBD1. The CDR3 has 14 residues. The germline V gene encodes CDR1 SGHRS and CDR2 YFSETQ. The V segment lost 5 bases and the J segment 5 bases; nucleotides outside the gene matches: 7. CDR3 coding DNA: TGCGCCAGCAGGCTAGGACAGGGGCGGACTGAAGCTTTCTTT. Amino acid sequence: CASRLGQGRTEAFF.

The chain couples TRBV2 to TRBJ1-1; weak D call: TRBD1 (5 bases). Trimming removed 6 bases at V and 5 bases at J, with 16 bases between. Per the germline V gene, CDR1 is SNHLY and CDR2 is FYNNEI. The CDR3 has 14 amino acids. The CDR3 DNA reads as TGTGCCAGCAGCCGCCTAGCGGGGCGAACTGAAGCTTTCTTT. The encoded protein is CASSRLAGRTEAFF. The full variable domain, completed using reference TRBV2 and TRBJ1-1, is EPEVTQTPSHQVTQMGQEVILRCVPISNHLYFYWYRQILGQKVEFLVSFYNNEISEKSEIFDDQFSVERPDGSNFTLKIRSTKLEDSAMYFCASSRLAGRTEAFFGQGTRLTVV.

In nucleotides, the CDR3 is TGCAGCGTTGACGCCAAGGGCAGGGTACCCTTCACAGATACGCAGTATTTT. Its translation is CSVDAKGRVPFTDTQYF. The J gene is TRBJ2-3, the V gene TRBV29-1; perhaps TRBD1 as D (5 bases). V dropped 3 bases and J dropped 2 bases, with 21 bases sitting between them. This CDR3 region has 17 residues. Germline V gene lookup returns CDR1 SQVTM and CDR2 ANQGSEA.

The chain has TRBV10-3 and TRBJ2-3; 10 bases match TRBD2. V trimming: 0 bases; J trimming: 0 bases; junction bases outside the gene matches: 3. The CDR3 contains 17 residues. Germline CDR1 reads ENHRY; CDR2 reads SYGVKD. CDR3 amino acids: CAISESPAGGSTDTQYF. Written as DNA, the CDR3 is TGTGCCATCAGTGAGTCTCCAGCGGGGGGGAGCACAGATACGCAGTATTTT.

This clone occurred a few times. The chain combines TRBV7-9 with TRBJ2-7, with D possibly matching TRBD1 (5 bases). V shed 4 bases and J shed 4 bases, with 8 bases lying between them. CDR3 length: 12 residues. Per the germline V gene, CDR1 is SEHNR and CDR2 is FQNEAQ (reference sequence). As DNA, the CDR3 is TGTGCCAGCAGCTCTGACAGATACGAGCAGTACTTC. It specifies CASSSDRYEQYF. The complete variable domain, with remaining parts taken from reference TRBV7-9 and TRBJ2-7, reads DTGVSQNPRHKITKRGQNVTFRCDPISEHNRLYWYRQTLGQGPEFLTYFQNEAQLEKSRLLSDRFSAERPKGSFSTLEIQRTEQGDSAMYLCASSSDRYEQYFGPGTRLTVT.

This clone was counted a single time. The gene calls are TRBV5-4 and TRBJ1-2; 7 positions agree with TRBD1. Trimming cost V 4 bases and J 4 bases; bases outside gene matches: 7. The germline V gene has CDR1 SGHNT and CDR2 YYREEE (reference sequence). The CDR3 runs 14 residues. The CDR3 protein is CASSPGQPFYGYTF. CDR3 bases: TGTGCCAGCAGCCCGGGACAGCCCTTCTATGGCTACACCTTC.

The J gene is TRBJ2-1, the V gene TRBV5-4, with D possibly being TRBD1 (7 bases). V was pared by 4 bases and J by 5 bases, with 13 bases between. There are 14 residues in the CDR3. CDR1 is SGHNT and CDR2 is YYREEE in the germline V gene (reference sequence). As DNA, the CDR3 is TGTGCCAGCAGCCGACAGGGAGGTCACAATGAGCAGTTCTTC. It codes for CASSRQGGHNEQFF.

This rearrangement joins TRBV10-3 to TRBJ1-6; tentative D call: TRBD1 (5 bases). Between the trimmed V and J ends, which lost 0 bases and 6 bases, there was a span of 12 bases. CDR3 size: 16 residues. In germline, CDR1 is ENHRY, CDR2 SYGVKD. The CDR3 reads CAISESPGNSNSPLHF. CDR3 DNA: TGTGCCATCAGTGAGTCTCCAGGGAATAGTAATTCACCCCTCCACTTT.

This chain joins TRBV5-6 and TRBJ1-1; D perhaps matches TRBD1 (6 bases). The CDR3 length is 14 residues. Trimming pared 2 bases from V and 6 bases from J, leaving 14 bases between. Germline V gene lookup returns CDR1 SGHDT and CDR2 YYEEEE. The CDR3 nucleotides read TGTGCCAGCAGCTTACCCACAGGGATCGCTGAAGCTTTCTTT. This translates into CASSLPTGIAEAFF.

There are a few counts of this clone. Other DNA sequences in the same sample also yield this CDR3. The genes are TRBV5-1 and TRBJ2-5, with 7 bases matching TRBD1. CDR1 and CDR2 from the germline V gene are SGHRS and YFSETQ. The CDR3 runs 14 residues. The V and J ends lost 0 bases and 5 bases, in that order; junction bases with no gene match: 4. The CDR3 is CASSLGQGLETQYF. The CDR3 DNA sequence: TGCGCCAGCAGCTTGGGACAGGGTTTGGAGACCCAGTACTTC. Variable domain in full (rest from reference TRBV5-1 and TRBJ2-5): KAGVTQTPRYLIKTRGQQVTLSCSPISGHRSVSWYQQTPGQGLQFLFEYFSETQRNKGNFPGRFSGRQFSNSRSEMNVSTLELGDSALYLCASSLGQGLETQYFGPGTRLLVL.

The gene calls are TRBV6-5 and TRBJ2-2; TRBD1 matches 8 bases. CDR1 and CDR2 (germline): MNHEY, SVGAGI. With 10 bases clipped from V and 1 base from J, the junction kept 2 bases outside the gene matches. The CDR3 loop spans 13 amino acids. CDR3 sequence (DNA): TGTGCCACTGGGACAGGGAACACCGGGGAGCTGTTTTTT. It specifies CATGTGNTGELFF.

The chain links TRBV5-5 to TRBJ2-7, with D possibly being TRBD1 (5 bases). From germline, CDR1 is SGHKS and CDR2 YYEKEE (reference sequence). Trimming left V 4 bases short and J 2 bases short, with 13 bases between. This CDR3 region has 14 residues. The CDR3 coding sequence is TGTGCCAGCAGCGTGACAGTAGAGCCCTACGAGCAGTACTTC. Its translation: CASSVTVEPYEQYF.

The J gene is TRBJ1-2, the V gene TRBV6-1, with 7 bases matching TRBD1. V was clipped by 5 bases and J by 6 bases; unmatched bases: 6. CDR1 and CDR2 (germline): MNHNS, SASEGT. The CDR3 has 13 amino acids. This chain's CDR3 is CASSTTGYDGYTF. CDR3 nucleotides: TGTGCCAGCAGTACGACAGGGTATGATGGCTACACCTTC.

This clone was detected only once. The rearrangement joins TRBV3-1 (or the pseudogene TRBV3-2) to TRBJ1-1, with a tentative D call TRBD1 (6 bases). Looked up from germline, CDR1 is LGHDT and CDR2 is YNNKEL (reference sequence). V was clipped by 0 bases and J by 6 bases, with 11 bases between them. This CDR3 comprises 14 residues. The CDR3 reads CASSQEGGRAEAFF. CDR3 DNA sequence: TGTGCCAGCAGCCAAGAAGGGGGACGCGCTGAAGCTTTCTTT.

The gene calls are TRBV19 and TRBJ2-6, with TRBD1 identical over 9 bases. The CDR3 loop spans 18 amino acids. CDR1 LNHDA and CDR2 SQIVND come from the germline V gene (reference sequence). V lost 6 bases and J lost 1; bases outside the gene matches: 10. CDR3 nucleotide sequence: TGTGCCAGTAGACCCCCGGGACAGGGAATTTCTGGGGCCAACGTCCTGACTTTC. This codes for CASRPPGQGISGANVLTF.

J is TRBJ1-2 and V is TRBV5-8, with D unclear. CDR1 is SGHTS and CDR2 is YDEGEE in the germline V gene. V dropped 1 base and J dropped 3 bases, with 7 bases sitting between them. CDR3 length equals 13 residues. The DNA for the CDR3 is TGTGCCAGCAGCTTGAGCGTTCACTATGGCTACACCTTC. Translating it yields CASSLSVHYGYTF.

The rearrangement uses TRBV7-3 and TRBJ2-1; 8 bases agree with TRBD2. Germline CDR1 SGHTA, CDR2 FQGTGA. V gave up 5 bases and J gave up 0 bases; unmatched junction bases: 9. The length of the CDR3 is 17 residues. CDR3 nucleotide sequence: TGTGCCAGCAGCCCCCGTACTAGCGGAAGCTCCTACAATGAGCAGTTCTTC. Its translation is CASSPRTSGSSYNEQFF.

This sequence joins TRBV13 and TRBJ2-7; TRBD1 agrees at 7 bases. CDR3 length equals 13 residues. Trimming took 6 bases from V and 5 from J; bases not matched to a gene: 7. Germline V lookup: CDR1 PRHDT, CDR2 FYEKMQ (reference sequence). The CDR3 DNA follows: TGTGCCAGCAGTCACGACAGGGTGGACGAGCAGTACTTC. Amino acid sequence: CASSHDRVDEQYF.

The chain employs TRBV13 and TRBJ2-7; 10 bases fit TRBD1. Germline lookup yields CDR1 PRHDT and CDR2 FYEKMQ (reference sequence). Trimming removed 3 bases from V and 3 bases from J; junction bases left unmatched: 2. The CDR3 runs to 14 residues. CDR3 nucleotides: TGTGCCAGCAGCTTTGGACAGGGGGTCTACGAGCAGTACTTC. Translating it yields CASSFGQGVYEQYF. The variable domain in full, completed from reference TRBV13 and TRBJ2-7, reads AAGVIQSPRHLIKEKRETATLKCYPIPRHDTVYWYQQGPGQDPQFLISFYEKMQSDKGSIPDRFSAQQFSDYHSELNMSSLELGDSALYFCASSFGQGVYEQYFGPGTRLTVT.

This chain uses TRBV9 with TRBJ2-1; 10 bases fit TRBD2. The CDR3 has 18 residues. Trimming at V came to 3 bases and at J to 2 bases, leaving 11 bases not matched to a gene. Per germline, CDR1 SGDLS and CDR2 YYNGEE. The CDR3 DNA sequence: TGTGCCAGCAGCGAGTCCCCACTAGCGGGGCATACCTACAATGAGCAGTTCTTC. This encodes CASSESPLAGHTYNEQFF.

The V gene is TRBV18, the J gene TRBJ2-2; weak D call: TRBD2 (6 bases). The CDR3 extends over 14 amino acids. Trimming removed 3 bases at V and 6 bases at J, with 11 bases between. Germline CDR1 reads KGHSH; CDR2 reads LQKENI. The CDR3 DNA follows: TGTGCCAGCTCACCGCTTCGGGGGTCCGGGGAGCTGTTTTTT. Protein sequence: CASSPLRGSGELFF.

The rearrangement links TRBV18 to TRBJ2-1, with a tentative D call TRBD2 (6 bases). Germline CDR1 is KGHSH and CDR2 is LQKENI. Trimming removed 3 bases at V and 8 bases at J, with 14 bases between. The length of the CDR3 is 14 residues. The CDR3 reads CASSPPGGTHEQFF. The CDR3 DNA reads TGTGCCAGCTCACCCCCCGGGGGAACCCATGAGCAGTTCTTC.

The chain recombines TRBV7-9 with TRBJ2-1; no firm D call. The V gene's germline CDR1 is SEHNR and CDR2 FQNEAQ (reference sequence). The CDR3 runs to 13 residues. Trimming cost V 5 bases and J 6 bases, with 11 bases left between them. CDR3 protein: CASSPGPVNEQFF. The CDR3 DNA is TGTGCCAGCAGCCCAGGCCCGGTCAATGAGCAGTTCTTC.

The chain joins TRBV7-9 to TRBJ1-2; the D is unclear. V lost 6 bases and J 2 bases, leaving 10 bases between the germline ends. There are 13 residues in the CDR3. Germline V gene sequence: CDR1 SEHNR, CDR2 FQNEAQ (reference sequence). CDR3 residues: CASSLTENYGYTF. For the CDR3, the DNA is TGTGCCAGCAGTCTTACAGAAAACTATGGCTACACCTTC.

A few counts support this clone. The chain combines TRBV6-5 with TRBJ1-2; maybe TRBD1 (6 bases). Germline lookup yields CDR1 MNHEY and CDR2 SVGAGI. V shed 0 bases and J shed 2 bases, with 13 bases lying between them. The CDR3 loop spans 16 amino acids. The CDR3 loop is CASSYSSGGANYGYTF. The CDR3 coding sequence is TGTGCCAGCAGTTACTCGTCGGGGGGGGCCAACTATGGCTACACCTTC.